Each of the 3 T cell receptor beta chains below was sequenced from the same sample in a study of cytomegalovirus exposure and HLA in healthy donors (dated 2017 in TCRdb). The receptor library was made with the immunoSEQ multiplex PCR assay. The source is immuneACCESS, and TCRdb retained only in-frame sequences with V and J called. Part of the clones is not carried over; for the studies checked, unresolved V genes explain less than half of this, and the remainder is unexplained. The table for this sample lists under 85,000 clones; roughly 94% of them were counted only once. The top ten clonotypes cover less than 2.5% of the sample. Sequencing input: PBMCs. The receptors were sampled from a woman under 30 in good health and CMV-seronegative.

This sequence joins TRBV6-1 and TRBJ1-5; D is unresolved. Germline V gene data show CDR1 as MNHNS and CDR2 as SASEGT. The V gene lost 2 bases and the J gene lost 4 bases, with 6 bases spanning the gap. This CDR3 has 13 amino acids. Here the CDR3 DNA reads TGTGCCAGCAGTGAATTTCGTAATCAGCCCCAGCATTTT. Translation gives CASSEFRNQPQHF.

The chain has TRBV30 and TRBJ2-3; 8 positions match TRBD2. The trim removed 8 bases at V and 3 bases at J, leaving 10 bases unmatched. This CDR3 spans 14 amino acids. Germline V CDR1 and CDR2: GTSNPN, SVGIG (reference sequence). The CDR3 DNA reads TGTGCCCACGGGGCGGGGGGTAGGACAGATACGCAGTATTTT. Translation gives CAHGAGGRTDTQYF.

The chain joins TRBV7-9 to TRBJ2-5; 8 nucleotides align to TRBD1. After removal of 5 bases from V and 1 base from J, the junction contained 6 bases not matched to a gene. CDR1 is SEHNR, CDR2 FQNEAQ, per germline (reference sequence). This CDR3 has 15 amino acids. The CDR3 sequence is CASSIGQGTQETQYF. CDR3 DNA sequence: TGTGCCAGCAGCATCGGACAGGGCACCCAAGAGACCCAGTACTTC.